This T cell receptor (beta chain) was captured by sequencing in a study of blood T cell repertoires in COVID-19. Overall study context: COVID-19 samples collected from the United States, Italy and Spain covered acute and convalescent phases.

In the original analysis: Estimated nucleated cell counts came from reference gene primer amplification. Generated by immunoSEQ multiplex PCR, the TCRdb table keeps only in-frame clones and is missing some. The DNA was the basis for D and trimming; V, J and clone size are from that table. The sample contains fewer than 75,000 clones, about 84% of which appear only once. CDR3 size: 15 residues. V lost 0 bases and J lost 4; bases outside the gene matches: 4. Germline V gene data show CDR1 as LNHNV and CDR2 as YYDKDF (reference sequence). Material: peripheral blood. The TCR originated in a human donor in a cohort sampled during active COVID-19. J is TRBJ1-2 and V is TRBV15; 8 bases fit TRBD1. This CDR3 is CATSRDGRGLYGYTF. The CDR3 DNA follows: TGTGCCACCAGCAGAGATGGCAGGGGGCTCTATGGCTACACCTTC. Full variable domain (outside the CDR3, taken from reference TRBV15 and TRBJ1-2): DAMVIQNPRYQVTQFGKPVTLSCSQTLNHNVMYWYQQKSSQAPKLLFHYYDKDFNNEADTPDNFQSRRPNTSFCFLDIRSPGLGDTAMYLCATSRDGRGLYGYTFGSGTRLTVV.